This T cell receptor (beta chain) was recorded in a study of CXCR3-negative and CXCR3-positive naive CD8 T cells. This clonotype is medium-sized by frequency. Libraries of TRB cDNA were made by 5' RACE and carried UMIs. Reprocessing the 5' RACE reads, TCRdb reports a single entry for every CDR3 protein and omits DNA. The sample's table shows thousands of distinct CDR3 sequences. Germline loops: CDR1 SEHNR, CDR2 FQNEAQ (reference sequence). The CDR3 totals 13 residues. The sample consisted of naive CXCR3- CD8+ T cells from blood. Subset defined: CD45RO-CCR7+CD27+CD95- naive CD8+ T cells lacking CXCR3 (TNR3-). This sequence was found in a human donor in good health. Some clones in this sample may be carry-over from other donors' samples. The chain has TRBV7-9 and TRBJ1-2. This CDR3 reads CASSPSADYGYTF.